A selection of T cell receptor beta chains follows, all from one sample in a study of cytomegalovirus exposure and HLA in healthy donors. Generated by immunoSEQ multiplex PCR, the TCRdb table keeps only in-frame clones and is missing some. The sample consists of over 100,000 clones, 75% to 80% of them appearing once. The sample comprised PBMCs. The receptors stem from a woman in her 30s in good health and CMV-seropositive. CDR3s include the opening cysteine and the closing phenylalanine or tryptophan. Each record gives: CDR3 protein, CDR3 DNA, D gene, J gene, clone size, V gene. D genes are given only for firm matches. Rows may omit the clone size; those that give it use once, few, many or a size class.

CDR3aa: CASSLGQGTNEKLFF
CDR3nt: TGCGCCAGCAGCTTGGGGCAGGGCACTAATGAAAAACTGTTTTTT
d_gene: .
j_gene: TRBJ1-4
abundance: once
v_gene: TRBV5-1

CDR3aa: CASRRDRYSNQPQHF
CDR3nt: TGTGCCAGCAGACGGGACAGGTATAGCAATCAGCCCCAGCATTTT
d_gene: TRBD1
j_gene: TRBJ1-5
abundance: .
v_gene: TRBV6-5

CDR3aa: CASSLATGFARETQYF
CDR3nt: TGTGCCAGCAGCCTTGCTACAGGGTTTGCGAGAGAGACCCAGTACTTC
d_gene: .
j_gene: TRBJ2-5
abundance: few
v_gene: TRBV7-2

CDR3aa: CASSRYGGGDEQFF
CDR3nt: TGTGCCAGCAGCCGATACGGAGGGGGCGATGAGCAGTTCTTC
d_gene: .
j_gene: TRBJ2-1
abundance: .
v_gene: TRBV9

CDR3aa: CASSYYRGKEETQYF
CDR3nt: TGCGCCAGCAGCTACTACAGGGGGAAGGAGGAGACCCAGTACTTC
d_gene: TRBD1
j_gene: TRBJ2-5
abundance: .
v_gene: TRBV5-1

CDR3aa: CASSKAFTGAERDTQYF
CDR3nt: TGTGCCAGCAGCAAAGCTTTCACAGGGGCCGAGAGGGATACGCAGTATTTT
d_gene: .
j_gene: TRBJ2-3
abundance: .
v_gene: TRBV21-1

CDR3aa: CASRYRYSNQPQHF
CDR3nt: TGTGCCAGTAGGTACAGGTATAGCAATCAGCCCCAGCATTTT
d_gene: .
j_gene: TRBJ1-5
abundance: few
v_gene: TRBV19

CDR3aa: CASSLAGNYNEQFF
CDR3nt: TGTGCCAGCAGCTTGGCGGGGAACTACAATGAGCAGTTCTTC
d_gene: .
j_gene: TRBJ2-1
abundance: .
v_gene: TRBV5-4

CDR3aa: CASSLGTDMSQYF
CDR3nt: TGCGCCAGCAGCTTGGGAACGGACATGTCCCAGTACTTC
d_gene: .
j_gene: TRBJ2-5
abundance: .
v_gene: TRBV5-1

CDR3aa: CASSLVDSRTDTQYF
CDR3nt: TGCGCCAGCAGCTTGGTTGACTCCCGCACAGATACGCAGTATTTT
d_gene: .
j_gene: TRBJ2-3
abundance: .
v_gene: TRBV5-1

CDR3aa: CAILEEGGPNYGYTF
CDR3nt: TGTGCCATCCTCGAGGAAGGGGGTCCTAACTATGGCTACACCTTC
d_gene: .
j_gene: TRBJ1-2
abundance: .
v_gene: TRBV6-1

CDR3aa: CAWRQGGTYEQYF
CDR3nt: TGTGCCTGGCGACAGGGGGGGACCTACGAGCAGTACTTC
d_gene: TRBD1
j_gene: TRBJ2-7
abundance: few
v_gene: TRBV30

CDR3aa: CASSWGQGRGTGELFF
CDR3nt: TGTGCCAGCAGCTGGGGACAGGGGAGGGGCACCGGGGAGCTGTTTTTT
d_gene: TRBD1
j_gene: TRBJ2-2
abundance: .
v_gene: TRBV5-5

CDR3aa: CASSRGGKTGGGLETQYF
CDR3nt: TGTGCCAGCAGCCGAGGCGGGAAGACAGGGGGAGGTTTGGAGACCCAGTACTTC
d_gene: TRBD1
j_gene: TRBJ2-5
abundance: .
v_gene: TRBV7-9

CDR3aa: CASSQGSGGVMGDIQYF
CDR3nt: TGCGCCAGCAGCCAAGGAAGCGGGGGAGTCATGGGCGACATTCAGTACTTC
d_gene: TRBD2
j_gene: TRBJ2-4
abundance: .
v_gene: TRBV4-1

CDR3aa: CASSLRGGTLAKNIQYF
CDR3nt: TGTGCCAGCAGTTTAAGGGGGGGGACTTTAGCCAAAAACATTCAGTACTTC
d_gene: .
j_gene: TRBJ2-4
abundance: .
v_gene: TRBV28

CDR3aa: CSVEKTMGGTEAFF
CDR3nt: TGCAGCGTTGAAAAGACAATGGGAGGAACTGAAGCTTTCTTT
d_gene: .
j_gene: TRBJ1-1
abundance: .
v_gene: TRBV29-1

CDR3aa: CASRGSGQTEAFF
CDR3nt: TGTGCCAGCAGGGGAAGCGGGCAAACTGAAGCTTTCTTT
d_gene: .
j_gene: TRBJ1-1
abundance: .
v_gene: TRBV6-6

CDR3aa: CASSPVQASGNTIYF
CDR3nt: TGTGCCAGCTCACCCGTTCAGGCCTCTGGAAACACCATATATTTT
d_gene: .
j_gene: TRBJ1-3
abundance: once
v_gene: TRBV18

CDR3aa: CASSLRWGRETQYF
CDR3nt: TGTGCCAGCAGCTTGAGGTGGGGGAGGGAGACCCAGTACTTC
d_gene: .
j_gene: TRBJ2-5
abundance: few
v_gene: TRBV5-4

CDR3aa: CASSVGGGAYTDTQYF
CDR3nt: TGTGCCAGCAGCGTAGGCGGGGGGGCCTATACAGATACGCAGTATTTT
d_gene: TRBD2
j_gene: TRBJ2-3
abundance: .
v_gene: TRBV9

CDR3aa: CSGGQGNTDTQYF
CDR3nt: TGCAGCGGCGGACAGGGAAACACAGATACGCAGTATTTT
d_gene: TRBD1
j_gene: TRBJ2-3
abundance: once
v_gene: TRBV29-1

CDR3aa: CASTQGWSGEQYF
CDR3nt: TGTGCCTCTACCCAGGGTTGGTCGGGCGAGCAGTACTTC
d_gene: .
j_gene: TRBJ2-7
abundance: .
v_gene: TRBV30

CDR3aa: CASSPSGGDYNEQFF
CDR3nt: TGTGCCAGCAGCCCTAGCGGGGGGGACTACAATGAGCAGTTCTTC
d_gene: TRBD2
j_gene: TRBJ2-1
abundance: .
v_gene: TRBV5-4

CDR3aa: CASSRQGLGNQPQHF
CDR3nt: TGTGCCAGCAGCAGACAGGGTCTGGGCAATCAGCCCCAGCATTTT
d_gene: TRBD1
j_gene: TRBJ1-5
abundance: .
v_gene: TRBV5-6

CDR3aa: CASSWGTAQETQYF
CDR3nt: TGCGCCAGCAGTTGGGGGACAGCCCAAGAGACCCAGTACTTC
d_gene: TRBD1
j_gene: TRBJ2-5
abundance: .
v_gene: TRBV4-3

CDR3aa: CASSYSMELATDTQYF
CDR3nt: TGTGCCAGCAGTTACTCGATGGAGCTAGCGACAGATACGCAGTATTTT
d_gene: .
j_gene: TRBJ2-3
abundance: .
v_gene: TRBV6-6

CDR3aa: CASSADQGYGYTF
CDR3nt: TGTGCCAGCTCGGCTGACCAGGGCTATGGCTACACCTTC
d_gene: .
j_gene: TRBJ1-2
abundance: .
v_gene: TRBV18

CDR3aa: CASRMTSGGPGEQYF
CDR3nt: TGTGCCAGCAGGATGACTAGCGGGGGGCCCGGGGAGCAGTACTTC
d_gene: TRBD2
j_gene: TRBJ2-7
abundance: .
v_gene: TRBV27